This T cell receptor (beta chain) stems from a study of blood T cell repertoires in COVID-19. Study details: The United States, Italy and Spain were the sources of the acute and convalescent COVID-19 samples. Nucleic acid was either cDNA or gDNA, and it came from T cells, B-cell-depleted T cells, or PBMCs.

In the original processing: For nucleated cells, counts were estimated from reference gene primer amplification. Clones were sequenced by immunoSEQ multiplex PCR, and TCRdb holds only the in-frame ones, with some missing. The V and J calls and clone size were taken over from that table, and D and trimming were inferred from the DNA. The sample has about 200,000 clones, roughly nine tenths seen once. Germline CDR1 reads MDHEN; CDR2 reads SYDVKM. Unmatched junction bases numbered 5, after V lost 4 bases and J lost 4 bases. This CDR3 has 14 amino acids. Seattle cases were enrolled at active infection and followed longitudinally.

Sequenced: peripheral blood. The rearrangement links TRBV28 to TRBJ1-2, with 8 bases fitting TRBD1. The origin of this receptor is a man aged 60-69 years with COVID-19, enrolled during active disease. The CDR3 is CASSSWTGSYGYTF. In nucleotides, the CDR3 is TGTGCCAGCAGTTCGTGGACAGGGAGCTATGGCTACACCTTC.